Sequencing of this TCR beta chain was carried out in a study of yellow fever vaccine responses in identical twins. TCRdb fed the RT-PCR reads into MiXCR, producing one record per CDR3 protein. The repertoire holds several hundred distinct CDR3 sequences, about 83% seen once, with approximately 6.4% in the top ten. The source was T cells from blood (PBMCs), unsorted or a sorted subset (not recorded which), collected before or after yellow fever vaccination (not recorded which). The clonotype was recovered from a woman between 18 and 29 years old who received the yellow fever vaccine.

In DNA, the CDR3 is TGCAGTGCTAGAGTCTGGCGTGAGCAGTTCTTC. Translating gives CSARVWREQFF. The chain links TRBV20-1 to TRBJ2-1; D uncertain. CDR1 DFQATT and CDR2 SNEGSKA come from the germline V gene (reference sequence). Trimming removed 1 base from V and 9 bases from J, with 7 bases in between. This CDR3 comprises 11 residues.